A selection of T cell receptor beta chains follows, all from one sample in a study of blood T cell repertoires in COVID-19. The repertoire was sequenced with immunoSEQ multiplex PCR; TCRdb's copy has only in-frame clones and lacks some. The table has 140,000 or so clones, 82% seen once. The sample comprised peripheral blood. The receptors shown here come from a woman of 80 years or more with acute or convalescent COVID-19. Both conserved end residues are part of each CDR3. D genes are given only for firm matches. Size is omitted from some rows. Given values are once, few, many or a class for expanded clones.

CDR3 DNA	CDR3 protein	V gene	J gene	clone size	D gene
TGTGCCAGCTCCGGGACAGGGGCCTACGAGCAGTACTTC	CASSGTGAYEQYF	TRBV7-9	TRBJ2-7	NA	TRBD1
TGTGCCAGTAGTAGGGGACAGGGCTACGAGCAGTATTTC	CASSRGQGYEQYF	TRBV19	TRBJ2-7	NA	TRBD1
TGTGCCAGCAGCTCCTTTCCGCGGGGTCGACAAGAGACCCAGTACTTC	CASSSFPRGRQETQYF	TRBV7-2	TRBJ2-5	few	NA
TGTGCCATCAGTGAAGCCTTTGCGGGGCTCGATCCCCAGCATTTT	CAISEAFAGLDPQHF	TRBV10-3	TRBJ1-5	NA	NA
TGTGCCAGCAGCTCTCCCGGACACCTTTTGGAAAAACTGTTTTTT	CASSSPGHLLEKLFF	TRBV3-1/TRBV3-2	TRBJ1-4	NA	NA
TGTGCCAGCAGCAAAGTCCAACCCTTCATACAAGTCACAGATACGCAGTATTTT	CASSKVQPFIQVTDTQYF	TRBV21-1	TRBJ2-3	NA	NA
TGTGCCAGCAGCCCCGAGTACTCTGGGGCCAACGTCCTGACTTTC	CASSPEYSGANVLTF	TRBV3-1/TRBV3-2	TRBJ2-6	NA	NA
TGTGCCAGCAGCGTAGGAGCCCGGGAGACCCAGTACTTC	CASSVGARETQYF	TRBV9	TRBJ2-5	NA	NA
TGTGCCAGTCTTACAGGGGGCATTTCACCCCTCCACTTT	CASLTGGISPLHF	TRBV6-5	TRBJ1-6	NA	TRBD1
TGTGCCAGCAGCGTATTTGTGGGGGGGACAGATACGCAGTATTTT	CASSVFVGGTDTQYF	TRBV9	TRBJ2-3	NA	TRBD2
TGTGCCATCAGTCTACGTCCCGGGACTAGCGGATGGGGGAACAATGAGCAGTTCTTC	CAISLRPGTSGWGNNEQFF	TRBV10-3	TRBJ2-1	NA	TRBD2
TGCGCCAGCAGCTCTCCAAGGAGCTCCATAAAGCACACAGATACGCAGTATTTT	CASSSPRSSIKHTDTQYF	TRBV5-1	TRBJ2-3	NA	NA
TGTGCCAGCAGTTTAAGGGGAAGCAATCAGCCCCAGCATTTT	CASSLRGSNQPQHF	TRBV27	TRBJ1-5	NA	NA
TGTGCCATCAGTTCAACCGACAGGGAGCATGGCTACACCTTC	CAISSTDREHGYTF	TRBV10-3	TRBJ1-2	few	TRBD1
TGTGCCATCAGGGTCCTGGAGGGCCTGGACTATGGCTACACCTTC	CAIRVLEGLDYGYTF	TRBV10-3	TRBJ1-2	NA	NA
TGCGCCAGCAGCCCGGAGACAGGTCGTAATTCACCCCTCCACTTT	CASSPETGRNSPLHF	TRBV5-1	TRBJ1-6	NA	NA
TGTGCCAGCAGCGACAGTGGCGGGGGGGCCCAAGAGACCCAGTACTTC	CASSDSGGGAQETQYF	TRBV7-9	TRBJ2-5	few	TRBD2
TGTGCCAGCTCACGAAGAACTATGAACACTGAAGCTTTCTTT	CASSRRTMNTEAFF	TRBV18	TRBJ1-1	NA	NA
TGCGCCAGCAGCTTGAACAGGGGGCAAGAGACCCAGTACTTC	CASSLNRGQETQYF	TRBV5-1	TRBJ2-5	NA	TRBD1
TGTGCCAGCAGCGTAGGACTAACCGGCTCTGGAAACACCATATATTTT	CASSVGLTGSGNTIYF	TRBV9	TRBJ1-3	NA	NA
TGTGCCAGCAGTTACTCTGCGGGGGTGCGAGATACGCAGTATTTT	CASSYSAGVRDTQYF	TRBV6-5	TRBJ2-3	NA	TRBD2
TGTGCCAGCAGCAGACCTGGAGGGGAGCAGTACTTC	CASSRPGGEQYF	TRBV11-2	TRBJ2-7	few	NA
TGTGCCAGCAGTGAGGCGGTATATAGCAATCAGCCCCAGCATTTT	CASSEAVYSNQPQHF	TRBV28	TRBJ1-5	NA	NA
TGTGCCAGCAGCCTCCGGGACAGGGGGGGTCCCTACTACGAGCAGTACTTC	CASSLRDRGGPYYEQYF	TRBV11-2	TRBJ2-7	NA	TRBD1
TGTGCCAGCACCCTAGCAGCGGGGAGGTATGAGCAGTTCTTC	CASTLAAGRYEQFF	TRBV11-2	TRBJ2-1	once	TRBD2
TGTGCCAGCAGCTCCATACCTTCACACAGGGCAGACTATGGAAAACTGTTTTTT	CASSSIPSHRADYGKLFF	TRBV5-4	TRBJ1-4	NA	NA
TGTGCCAGCAGTTTTTCTGGGTTTGTATTTGCGGGGGGTAGCACAGATACGCAGTATTTT	CASSFSGFVFAGGSTDTQYF	TRBV28	TRBJ2-3	NA	TRBD2
TGTGCCAGCAGTGGCAAAAGACAGGGGTTGAACACTGAAGCTTTCTTT	CASSGKRQGLNTEAFF	TRBV6-1	TRBJ1-1	NA	TRBD1
TGTGCCAGCAGTCGGGGAATAGCGGCGACCTACAATGAGCAGTTCTTC	CASSRGIAATYNEQFF	TRBV28	TRBJ2-1	NA	NA
TGTGCCAGCAGCCCTACAGGGGGCACAGGAAACACCATATATTTT	CASSPTGGTGNTIYF	TRBV5-6	TRBJ1-3	few	TRBD1